This T cell receptor beta chain was documented in a study of cytomegalovirus exposure and HLA in healthy donors listed by TCRdb under 2017. Turning to the overall study: An earlier analysis of several hundred of the donors reported about 260 Gb of sequence data and some 110 million unique TCR beta sequences obtained from around 180 million T cells. Approximately 330 gigabases of sequencing data and about 92 million unique TCR sequences made up an early release that covered under 750 HLA-typed donors. The genetic ancestry cluster associated with self-reported Caucasian donors included around four fifths of the roughly 400 genotyped donors. The study aimed to test whether cataloging public T cell receptors could reveal signatures of past pathogen exposure. The study profiled the T cell repertoires of hundreds of subjects by immunosequencing and related them to cytomegalovirus serostatus. In addition to the first cohort of 650 to 800 subjects, a separate validation cohort of around 110 different subjects was used. To predict cytomegalovirus infection status, the study combined high-throughput TCR immunosequencing, statistical association of individual TCRs with disease status, and machine learning. A later analysis re-examined previously published TCR beta repertoires from 600 to 700 donors and added high-resolution HLA genotyping to investigate patterns of TCR occurrence. The later analysis used no new phenotypic data to find candidate immune exposures, relying instead on TCR beta sequences and their occurrence across donors. To decide whether each TCR beta V gene segment behaved as functional or pseudogenic, an earlier analysis of some 570 of the donors relied on high-throughput TCR beta sequencing. Donor age, sex, ethnicity and CMV serostatus were compiled alongside the repertoire data. A later genetic analysis used genome-wide SNP genotypes for about three fifths of the 666 donors, treating that subset as a discovery cohort. All discovery cohort repertoires had been generated using a single sequencing platform. Both class I and class II loci were covered by HLA typing, at four-digit resolution. Typing coverage differed by locus: A, B, C, DRB1 and DQB1 were typed in roughly 620-630 donors, DQA1 in about 500, DPA1 in 600 to 610, and DPB1 in around 440. Because of strong linkage in the cohort, a handful of DR-DQ haplotypes were treated as single units for association and clustering. Among some 410 genotyped donors of the cohort, an average of approximately 200,000 unique TCR beta nucleotide sequences was sequenced per donor, of which roughly 18% were non-productive. Overall study outcomes, separate from this receptor: In a later analysis, the rate of TCR association differed among HLA loci, with DRB1 alleles having the most associated TCRs and HLA-C alleles having the fewest. The authors suggested that the approach could potentially be extended to other disease states and immunological phenotypes. Because some donors lacked HLA typing at each locus, the association tests relied only on the typed subset. In a later genetic analysis, a missense DCLRE1C variant was associated with V-gene and J-gene trimming of TCR beta chains, and the association was replicated in an independent cohort. In an earlier analysis of around 600 of the donors, most TCR beta V segments were observed in productive rearrangements about 90% or about 30% of the time, broadly matching IMGT annotations. Strong co-occurrence of HLA alleles, especially DR and DQ, made assigning TCR associations to individual alleles difficult. Specific HLA alleles were associated with over 15,000 TCR beta sequences at a false discovery rate of 0.05 in a later analysis. A further reported finding was that TCR beta sequences accurately predicted the HLA-A and HLA-B alleles for most subjects in the first cohort. According to a later genetic analysis, donors in an Asian-associated ancestry cluster had fewer N-insertions in productive TCRs than the approximately 670-donor mean. Immune exposure information for the cohort was limited to CMV serostatus. In both the original and validation cohorts, the classifier was reported to diagnose cytomegalovirus status with high specificity and sensitivity. Most TCR sequences were observed very rarely across donors, whereas some public TCRs were present in many individuals. Because the 87-base-pair reads could not distinguish some IMGT-functional V segments, including TRBV6-2 and TRBV6-3, those segments were excluded. A later analysis reported that several top co-occurrence clusters appeared linked to parvovirus B19, influenza, CMV and Epstein-Barr virus. In a later analysis, HLA-associated TCR beta chains were found to be more clonally expanded and to have lower generation probabilities than equally common non-associated chains. Most CMV-associated TCR beta chains appeared to be HLA-restricted in a later analysis, and the HLA associations seemed to be driven largely by CMV exposure. Because counts were too low, 15 to 20 rarely observed V segments, including chromosome 9 orphons, were excluded from the earlier analysis of 587 of the donors. A total of some 180 TCR beta chains were listed by the study as associated with cytomegalovirus. In vitro tests confirmed that a few of the cytomegalovirus-associated TCR beta chains recognize cytomegalovirus antigens. A cluster of highly shared sequence variants was judged likely to be a technical artifact of the sequencing pipeline. In this cohort, only TCR beta chains were sequenced, and detectable features were limited by the absence of alpha or paired-chain data. Correlated functional status among segregating V segments might reflect linkage disequilibrium, but an unknown experimental factor could not be ruled out. Roughly uniform sequencing depth across donors was assumed in presence/absence analyses, although this assumption may not hold.

In total, fewer than 750 healthy bone marrow donors made up the cohort. At the time of sampling, all cohort members were nominally healthy, though unrecorded immune exposures were likely present. The donor was CMV seropositive and belonged to the group of more than 250 seropositive cohort members. Every donor gave a peripheral blood sample, and the peripheral blood mononuclear cells from that sample were used for TCR beta sequencing. Genomic DNA extraction from the blood cell samples was performed with the Qiagen DNeasy Blood Extraction Kit. The library relied on the immunoSEQ multiplex PCR assay. A mixture of 60 forward primers for TCR Vbeta segments and 13 reverse primers for TCR Jbeta segments was used in the multiplex PCR. The CDR3 region of rearranged TCR beta genes was amplified from genomic DNA by a multiplex PCR assay. On the Illumina HiSeq System, the amplified TCR beta libraries were sequenced as 87-base-pair reads. The original pipeline was this. In a later analysis, about 80 million unique TCR beta chains were counted across the approximately 640 repertoires, and approximately 11 million of these chains were shared by at least two donors. Raw reads were error-corrected and collapsed into unique sequences with a nearest-neighbor algorithm that merged closely related sequences to remove PCR and sequencing errors. To assign V, D and J gene segments, CDR3 sequences were aligned to IMGT reference sequences. Each retained sequence needed at least a six-nucleotide match to both a V gene segment and a J gene segment. A rearrangement was called productive if the CDR3 had no stop codons and remained in frame with V and J, and every other rearrangement was called non-productive. Following IMGT convention, CDR3 was defined as the stretch from the second conserved V-encoded cysteine up to the conserved J-encoded phenylalanine. The earlier analysis of 500 to 600 of the donors excluded sequences that lacked an unambiguous match to a single V gene segment. In an earlier analysis of roughly 500 of the donors, V segments were called functional above 56.7% productive rearrangements and were called segregating when the between-donor standard deviation exceeded 5%. To diagnose cytomegalovirus status from the catalog of TCR beta chain sequences, a statistical classification framework was built. In a later analysis, V and J genes were assigned by comparing TCR nucleotide sequences against IMGT/GENE-DB human TR gene sequences. The TCRdist pipeline was used in a later analysis to assign CDR3 sequences and most-parsimonious VDJ recombination scenarios. In a later analysis, each TCR beta chain was defined by its CDR3 amino acid sequence together with its V-gene family, and reads lacking a unique V-gene family were excluded. In a later analysis, a few hundred highly shared, low-generation-probability nucleotide sequences were removed to address suspected cross-contamination and a sequencing artifact. In a later analysis, a clonal expansion index was calculated for each public chain from normalized within-repertoire ranks of inferred template counts. Generation probabilities in a later analysis came from a VDJ recombination model fitted to out-of-frame rearrangements, and those results were checked against IGoR. A later analysis scored TCR-TCR, TCR-HLA and TCR-CMV co-occurrence with hypergeometric tests, applying a repertoire-size bias correction to TCR pairs. False discovery rates were estimated in a later analysis by permuting HLA or CMV assignments 20 times. In a later analysis, co-occurring TCRs were grouped with DBSCAN, and TCRdist sequence similarity was added when clustering was performed within HLA-allele-positive subsets. Repertoires with fewer than 30,000 or more than 120,000 public chains were left out of co-occurrence clustering, as were about 5 repertoires with anomalous nucleotide sharing. What TCRdb holds here is the immuneACCESS table cut down to in-frame rearrangements. Part of the clones is not present; checked against another copy, under half of the missing clones reflect an unresolved V gene, and the others are unexplained. For V, J and clone size, that table is used; D and trimming come from the DNA. Within this sample are some 120,000 clones, with roughly 85% of them counted one time only. Roughly 6.7% of the sample is held by the ten biggest clonotypes.

On this clone: Its antigen is still unknown. No qualities accompany the bases; no much larger clone lies one base away.

The CDR3 starts with the cysteine, ends with the phenylalanine, and has 15 residues. Only the CDR3 portion is preserved as DNA: 45 bases, with reading frame beginning at the first base. CDR1 and CDR2, looked up from the germline V gene, are SGHRS and YFSETQ. Compared with germline, V lacks 0 bases and J lacks 6 bases; bases without a gene match: 6. This TCR was recovered from a woman between 25 and 40 years old in good health and CMV-seropositive. The chain employs TRBV5-1 and TRBJ1-5; TRBD1 aligns with 7 central bases. The material sequenced was PBMCs. This receptor has the CDR3 CASSLGGGEGQPQHF. The nucleotides read TGCGCCAGCAGCTTGGGAGGGGGCGAGGGTCAGCCCCAGCATTTT.